The rows below give T cell receptor beta chains drawn from one sample of a study of control samples from healthy donors and cancer patients. Using immunoSEQ multiplex PCR, the repertoire was profiled, and TCRdb retains in-frame clones only, with some absent. Of 96,000 or so clones listed, more than 85% were seen once; the top ten hold 8% to 9.5%. Sample: blood. The receptor source for this set is a man aged 18 to 29 in good health. CDR3s include the opening cysteine and the closing phenylalanine or tryptophan. Each record gives: V gene, clone size, D gene, J gene, CDR3 DNA, CDR3 protein. D genes are given only for firm matches. Some rows mark clone size as missing; the rest say once, few, many or name a class of expanded clone.

V gene: TRBV12-3/TRBV12-4; clone size: NA; D gene: NA; J gene: TRBJ2-7; CDR3 DNA: TGTGCCAGCAGCCTACGGGGCTACGAGCAGTACTTC; CDR3 protein: CASSLRGYEQYF
V gene: TRBV7-2; clone size: NA; D gene: NA; J gene: TRBJ1-1; CDR3 DNA: TGTGCCAGCAGCTTGGGTCGGGGGCGATCTCACACTGAAGCTTTCTTT; CDR3 protein: CASSLGRGRSHTEAFF
V gene: TRBV30; clone size: NA; D gene: NA; J gene: TRBJ2-7; CDR3 DNA: TGTGCCTGGACCCCTGCCAGGGTCGGACGTCAGACTTCCTACGAGCAGTACTTC; CDR3 protein: CAWTPARVGRQTSYEQYF
V gene: TRBV7-8; clone size: NA; D gene: NA; J gene: TRBJ1-5; CDR3 DNA: TGTGCCAGCAGCCGGACCGGCAATCAGCCCCAGCATTTT; CDR3 protein: CASSRTGNQPQHF
V gene: TRBV7-2; clone size: once; D gene: NA; J gene: TRBJ2-5; CDR3 DNA: TGTGCCAGCAGCCAGTGGGTGATAGGCGCGGAGACCCAGTACTTC; CDR3 protein: CASSQWVIGAETQYF
V gene: TRBV14; clone size: once; D gene: TRBD2; J gene: TRBJ2-3; CDR3 DNA: TGTGCCAGCAGCCTACCGGGACTAGCGGGAGGGCCTCCCCCCTCGCAGTATTTT; CDR3 protein: CASSLPGLAGGPPPSQYF
V gene: TRBV3-1/TRBV3-2; clone size: once; D gene: NA; J gene: TRBJ1-2; CDR3 DNA: TGTGCCAGCAGCCCCACCGGGTTGGTGGATGGCTACACCTTC; CDR3 protein: CASSPTGLVDGYTF
V gene: TRBV2; clone size: NA; D gene: TRBD1; J gene: TRBJ2-1; CDR3 DNA: TGTGCCAGCAGATCCGGGACAGGTCACTACAATGAGCAGTTCTTC; CDR3 protein: CASRSGTGHYNEQFF
V gene: TRBV4-1; clone size: NA; D gene: NA; J gene: TRBJ1-5; CDR3 DNA: TGCGCCAGCAGCCCTCTTCAGGCCCCTAGCAATCAGCCCCAGCATTTT; CDR3 protein: CASSPLQAPSNQPQHF
V gene: TRBV6-5; clone size: NA; D gene: NA; J gene: TRBJ1-1; CDR3 DNA: TGTGCCAGCAGTTACGGCAGGGAGTCTGAAGCTTTCTTT; CDR3 protein: CASSYGRESEAFF
V gene: TRBV7-9; clone size: once; D gene: NA; J gene: TRBJ1-2; CDR3 DNA: TGTGCCAGCGGGCAGGGGAGTTATGGCTACACCTTC; CDR3 protein: CASGQGSYGYTF
V gene: TRBV10-3; clone size: NA; D gene: NA; J gene: TRBJ1-1; CDR3 DNA: TGTGCCATCAGTGAGTCTTGGGACATGAACACTGAAGCTTTCTTT; CDR3 protein: CAISESWDMNTEAFF
V gene: TRBV19; clone size: NA; D gene: TRBD1; J gene: TRBJ1-5; CDR3 DNA: TGTGCCAGTAAAAAAACGGGACAGGGAAATCAGCCCCAGCATTTT; CDR3 protein: CASKKTGQGNQPQHF
V gene: TRBV14; clone size: NA; D gene: NA; J gene: TRBJ2-7; CDR3 DNA: TGTGCCAGCAGCCACCCTCGGCTTAGATCTTACGAGCAGTACTTC; CDR3 protein: CASSHPRLRSYEQYF
V gene: TRBV13; clone size: NA; D gene: NA; J gene: TRBJ2-1; CDR3 DNA: TGTGCCAGCAGCTTTAGCTCCGCTCGTAATGAGCAGTTCTTC; CDR3 protein: CASSFSSARNEQFF
V gene: TRBV7-2; clone size: NA; D gene: NA; J gene: TRBJ2-7; CDR3 DNA: TGTGCCAGCAGCCCGGGACCCGAGATCGGCTACGAGCAGTACTTC; CDR3 protein: CASSPGPEIGYEQYF
V gene: TRBV19; clone size: NA; D gene: NA; J gene: TRBJ1-4; CDR3 DNA: TGTGCCAGTAGCCCGTGGGGGGCGGAATCTGAAAAACTGTTTTTT; CDR3 protein: CASSPWGAESEKLFF
V gene: TRBV25-1; clone size: NA; D gene: NA; J gene: TRBJ2-7; CDR3 DNA: TGTGCCAGCAGTGTCGGACAACCCTACGAGCAGTACTTC; CDR3 protein: CASSVGQPYEQYF
V gene: TRBV30; clone size: NA; D gene: TRBD1; J gene: TRBJ1-3; CDR3 DNA: TGTGCCTGGAGTGTTGGGACAGGGGCAGCTGGAAACACCATATATTTT; CDR3 protein: CAWSVGTGAAGNTIYF
V gene: TRBV12-3/TRBV12-4; clone size: NA; D gene: NA; J gene: TRBJ1-5; CDR3 DNA: TGTGCCAGCAGTGAATCAGGGGTTCAGCCCCAGCATTTT; CDR3 protein: CASSESGVQPQHF
V gene: TRBV6-2/TRBV6-3; clone size: NA; D gene: NA; J gene: TRBJ2-1; CDR3 DNA: TGTGCCAGCAGTTACTCATTACAGTACAATGAGCAGTTCTTC; CDR3 protein: CASSYSLQYNEQFF
V gene: TRBV5-4; clone size: NA; D gene: NA; J gene: TRBJ2-5; CDR3 DNA: TGTGCCAGCAGCCTCTACTGGGGAGGGGGACCTCAAGAGACCCAGTACTTC; CDR3 protein: CASSLYWGGGPQETQYF
V gene: TRBV27; clone size: NA; D gene: NA; J gene: TRBJ1-4; CDR3 DNA: TGTGCCAGCAGTTTAGGCCAGGTATCAACTAATGAAAAACTGTTTTTT; CDR3 protein: CASSLGQVSTNEKLFF
V gene: TRBV6-1; clone size: NA; D gene: NA; J gene: TRBJ1-2; CDR3 DNA: TGTGCCAGCAGTGACGCTCCTAACTATGGCTACACCTTC; CDR3 protein: CASSDAPNYGYTF
V gene: TRBV7-3; clone size: NA; D gene: TRBD2; J gene: TRBJ2-1; CDR3 DNA: TGTGCCAGCAGCTTATGGCGGGAGGGGTACAATGAGCAGTTCTTC; CDR3 protein: CASSLWREGYNEQFF
V gene: TRBV7-6; clone size: NA; D gene: NA; J gene: TRBJ2-1; CDR3 DNA: TGTGCCAGCAGCTCAGGGAGGGGGCCCTACAATGAGCAGTTCTTC; CDR3 protein: CASSSGRGPYNEQFF
V gene: TRBV27; clone size: NA; D gene: NA; J gene: TRBJ2-7; CDR3 DNA: TGTGCCAGCAGTTTGGGAACTGGTGCGGCAGGGATCTACGAGCAGTACTTC; CDR3 protein: CASSLGTGAAGIYEQYF
V gene: TRBV7-9; clone size: NA; D gene: TRBD1; J gene: TRBJ2-7; CDR3 DNA: TGTGCCAGCAGCCGGACAGGGGGCACCTACGAGCAGTACTTC; CDR3 protein: CASSRTGGTYEQYF
V gene: TRBV5-1; clone size: NA; D gene: NA; J gene: TRBJ1-5; CDR3 DNA: TGCGCCAGCAGCCCCTCAGGGCATCAGCCCCAGCATTTT; CDR3 protein: CASSPSGHQPQHF
V gene: TRBV5-1; clone size: NA; D gene: TRBD1; J gene: TRBJ1-4; CDR3 DNA: TGCGCCAGCAGCAGGGACCGGGACAGGGTGTTTATACCAGGTGAAAAACTGTTTTTT; CDR3 protein: CASSRDRDRVFIPGEKLFF
V gene: TRBV30; clone size: NA; D gene: NA; J gene: TRBJ1-2; CDR3 DNA: TGTGCCTGGAACGGGGTGGGACACAGTAATAACTATGGCTACACCTTC; CDR3 protein: CAWNGVGHSNNYGYTF
V gene: TRBV6-5; clone size: once; D gene: NA; J gene: TRBJ1-2; CDR3 DNA: TGTGCCAGCAGCACCACTAACTATGGCTACACCTTC; CDR3 protein: CASSTTNYGYTF
V gene: TRBV25-1; clone size: NA; D gene: NA; J gene: TRBJ1-2; CDR3 DNA: TGTGCCAGCAGTGATTCACGGGATTCCTATGGCTACACCTTC; CDR3 protein: CASSDSRDSYGYTF
V gene: TRBV18; clone size: NA; D gene: TRBD2; J gene: TRBJ2-1; CDR3 DNA: TGTGCCAGCTCAGATGCTAGCGGTTACCAGTTCTTC; CDR3 protein: CASSDASGYQFF
V gene: TRBV12-3/TRBV12-4; clone size: NA; D gene: NA; J gene: TRBJ1-2; CDR3 DNA: TGTGCCAGCAGGATGCATAACTATGGCTACACCTTC; CDR3 protein: CASRMHNYGYTF
V gene: TRBV7-2; clone size: NA; D gene: NA; J gene: TRBJ2-7; CDR3 DNA: TGTGCCAGCAGCTTGGGGATCTCCTACGAGCAGTACTTC; CDR3 protein: CASSLGISYEQYF
V gene: TRBV25-1; clone size: NA; D gene: TRBD1; J gene: TRBJ1-3; CDR3 DNA: TGTGCCAGCAGGGGCGGGACAGGGGCTGGAAACACCATATATTTT; CDR3 protein: CASRGGTGAGNTIYF
V gene: TRBV6-5; clone size: NA; D gene: NA; J gene: TRBJ1-5; CDR3 DNA: TGTGCCAGCAATGCCCTCAATCAGCCCCAGCATTTT; CDR3 protein: CASNALNQPQHF
V gene: TRBV7-8; clone size: NA; D gene: NA; J gene: TRBJ1-2; CDR3 DNA: TGTGCCAGCAGCTTACCAGACAGGAACTATGGCTACACCTTC; CDR3 protein: CASSLPDRNYGYTF
V gene: TRBV19; clone size: NA; D gene: NA; J gene: TRBJ2-1; CDR3 DNA: TGTGCCAGTAGTATAGGGCGCCTAGTCTACAATGAGCAGTTCTTC; CDR3 protein: CASSIGRLVYNEQFF
V gene: TRBV12-3/TRBV12-4; clone size: NA; D gene: TRBD2; J gene: TRBJ2-7; CDR3 DNA: TGTGCCAGCTCCGGGGGGGTGGCCTACGAGCAGTACTTC; CDR3 protein: CASSGGVAYEQYF
V gene: TRBV7-2; clone size: NA; D gene: NA; J gene: TRBJ2-1; CDR3 DNA: TGTGCCAGCAGCTTAAGTTCCTCCTCCGGGGTACAGCAGTTCTTC; CDR3 protein: CASSLSSSSGVQQFF
V gene: TRBV2; clone size: NA; D gene: TRBD1; J gene: TRBJ2-5; CDR3 DNA: TGTGCCAGCAGTCCTAGGACAGGCCGCCAAGAGACCCAGTACTTC; CDR3 protein: CASSPRTGRQETQYF
V gene: TRBV5-1; clone size: once; D gene: NA; J gene: TRBJ1-2; CDR3 DNA: TGCGCCAGCAGCTCGACTTTAGGACAGAACTATGGCTACACCTTC; CDR3 protein: CASSSTLGQNYGYTF
V gene: TRBV27; clone size: NA; D gene: TRBD2; J gene: TRBJ2-3; CDR3 DNA: TGTGCCAGCGGGTCACTGGGGGGAGGGAGCACAGATACGCAGTATTTT; CDR3 protein: CASGSLGGGSTDTQYF
V gene: TRBV1; clone size: NA; D gene: NA; J gene: TRBJ2-1; CDR3 DNA: TGCACCAGTCCATTGAGGGCCGGTCCTCGTGAGCAGTTCTTC; CDR3 protein: CTSPLRAGPREQFF
V gene: TRBV30; clone size: NA; D gene: NA; J gene: TRBJ2-7; CDR3 DNA: TGTGCCTGGGCCGAGGGGGGGACCACCTACGAGCAGTACTTC; CDR3 protein: CAWAEGGTTYEQYF
V gene: TRBV6-4; clone size: NA; D gene: NA; J gene: TRBJ2-2; CDR3 DNA: TGTGCCAGCAGTGACGGGGACACCGGGGAGCTGTTTTTT; CDR3 protein: CASSDGDTGELFF
V gene: TRBV4-1; clone size: NA; D gene: NA; J gene: TRBJ1-1; CDR3 DNA: TGCGCCAGCAGCTTACCGAGACCGGTGAACACTGAAGCTTTCTTT; CDR3 protein: CASSLPRPVNTEAFF
V gene: TRBV25-1; clone size: NA; D gene: NA; J gene: TRBJ2-1; CDR3 DNA: TGTGCCAGCATGACGCCTGTCAACAATGAGCAGTTCTTC; CDR3 protein: CASMTPVNNEQFF